This T cell receptor (beta chain) was recorded in a study of cytomegalovirus exposure and HLA in healthy donors. Overall study context: For the roughly 400 genotyped donors, more than 65% fell within the Caucasian-associated ancestry cluster. Broader study findings: The classifier reportedly diagnosed cytomegalovirus status with high specificity and sensitivity. A later analysis linked 15,000 to 20,000 TCR beta sequences to HLA alleles at 0.05 false discovery rate.

V lost 4 bases and J 5 bases, leaving 23 bases between the germline ends. The CDR3 has 18 amino acids. The germline gives CDR1 MNHNS, CDR2 SASEGT. A word on this clone: Antigen unknown.

Primers included in the PCR were 60 Vbeta and 13 Jbeta primers. The assay was immunoSEQ multiplex PCR, and TCRdb's table has in-frame clones only and misses some. In the table there are 90,000 to 110,000 clones, around 70% of which are singletons. Sequencing was done on a sample of PBMCs. The V call is TRBV6-1, the J call TRBJ1-4; perhaps TRBD1 as D (6 bases). The source of this sequence is a woman in her 70s in good health and CMV-seropositive. The CDR3 spells CASSVLPGGIQGNEKLFF. The CDR3 nucleotides read TGTGCCAGCAGTGTCCTGCCAGGTGGGATTCAGGGGAATGAAAAACTGTTTTTT.